This entry concerns a single T cell receptor (beta chain). This entry comes from a study of blood T cells in healthy people across ages. Using a J-beta primer mix together with a sample-barcoded 5' primer, a second PCR was run for about 6 to 12 cycles. MiXCR, run by TCRdb on the 5' RACE reads, gives a single entry per CDR3 protein. The data show around 800,000 distinct CDR3 sequences, roughly 24% seen once. Germline-derived CDR1 and CDR2 are DFQATT and SNEGSKA (reference sequence). V shed 0 bases and J shed 13 bases, with 22 bases lying between them. The CDR3 totals 14 residues. These records were also assigned to another study, of T cells of mothers and their children.

The sequence came from a boy aged 5-17 years in good health. The chain links TRBV20-1 to TRBJ2-7, with D perhaps TRBD1 or TRBD2 (6 bases each). Sequenced sample: blood. The CDR3 loop reads CSARDPVSTGGPYF. CDR3 nucleotide sequence: TGCAGTGCTAGAGATCCCGTGTCTACTGGGGGGCCATACTTC.